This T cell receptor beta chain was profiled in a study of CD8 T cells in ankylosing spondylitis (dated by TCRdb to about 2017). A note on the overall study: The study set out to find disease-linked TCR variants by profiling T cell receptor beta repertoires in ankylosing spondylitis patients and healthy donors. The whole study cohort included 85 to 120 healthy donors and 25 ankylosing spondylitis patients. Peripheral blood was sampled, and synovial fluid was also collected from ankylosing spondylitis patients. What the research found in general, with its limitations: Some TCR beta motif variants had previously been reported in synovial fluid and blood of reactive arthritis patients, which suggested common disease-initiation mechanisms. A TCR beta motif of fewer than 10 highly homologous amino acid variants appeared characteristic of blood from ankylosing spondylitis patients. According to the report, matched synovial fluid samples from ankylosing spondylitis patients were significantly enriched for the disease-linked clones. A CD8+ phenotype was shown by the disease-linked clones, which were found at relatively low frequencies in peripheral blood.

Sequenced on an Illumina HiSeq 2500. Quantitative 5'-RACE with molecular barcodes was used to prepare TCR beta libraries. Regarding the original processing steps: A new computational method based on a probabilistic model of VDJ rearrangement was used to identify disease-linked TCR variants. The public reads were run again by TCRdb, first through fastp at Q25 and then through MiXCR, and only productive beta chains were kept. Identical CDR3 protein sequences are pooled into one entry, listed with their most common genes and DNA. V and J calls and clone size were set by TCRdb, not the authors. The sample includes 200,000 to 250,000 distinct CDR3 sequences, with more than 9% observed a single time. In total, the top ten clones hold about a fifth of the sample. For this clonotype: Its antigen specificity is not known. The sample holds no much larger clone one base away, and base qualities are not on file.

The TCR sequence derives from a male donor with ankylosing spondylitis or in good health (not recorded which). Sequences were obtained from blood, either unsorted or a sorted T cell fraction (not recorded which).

CDR3 region: CASSETQANYGYTF. In nucleotides, the sequence is TGCGCCAGCAGTGAAACGCAGGCAAACTATGGCTACACCTTC. The sequence joins TRBV5-1 to TRBJ1-2; the D gene cannot be resolved reliably. V and J lose 5 bases and 2 bases, and a span of 13 bases separates them. Inclusive of the bounding cysteine and phenylalanine, the CDR3 is 14 residues long. Kept here is only the CDR3 DNA, which spans 42 bases and is read in frame from base 1. The germline V gene gives CDR1 as SGHRS and CDR2 as YFSETQ. The full variable domain, with segments outside the CDR3 supplied by the reference TRBV5-1 and TRBJ1-2 proteins, appears as KAGVTQTPRYLIKTRGQQVTLSCSPISGHRSVSWYQQTPGQGLQFLFEYFSETQRNKGNFPGRFSGRQFSNSRSEMNVSTLELGDSALYLCASSETQANYGYTFGSGTRLTVV.